These 13 T cell receptor beta chains originate from one sample sequenced in a study of T-cell memory formation after mild COVID-19. TCRdb itself ran the 5' RACE reads through MiXCR, one entry per CDR3 protein. The sample carries around 390,000 distinct CDR3 sequences, about a sixth recorded once. The specimen was PBMCs or a T cell subset sorted from them (not recorded which). Receptors originate from a man aged 18 to 30 who had mild COVID-19 (a few samples of this study predate the infection). Cell type and time point are not known.

The V call is TRBV7-8, the J call TRBJ1-1, with 9 positions matching TRBD1. V dropped 6 bases and J dropped 3; count of bases not matched to a gene: 8. Germline CDR1 and CDR2: SGHVS and FQNEAQ. There are 15 residues in the CDR3. CDR3 sequence reads: CASSLTGGVDTEAFF. The CDR3 bases are TGTGCCAGCAGTCTAACAGGGGGCGTAGACACTGAAGCTTTCTTT.

This chain links TRBV2 with TRBJ1-2; 8 bases line up with TRBD1. Germline values: CDR1 SNHLY, CDR2 FYNNEI. The length of the CDR3 is 13 residues. With V trimmed by 6 bases and J by 8 bases, 8 bases remained unmatched. CDR3 nucleotide sequence: TGTGCCAGCAGGGCGGACAGGGTAACGGGCTACACCTTC. It translates to CASRADRVTGYTF. Full variable domain (missing parts from reference TRBV2 and TRBJ1-2): EPEVTQTPSHQVTQMGQEVILRCVPISNHLYFYWYRQILGQKVEFLVSFYNNEISEKSEIFDDQFSVERPDGSNFTLKIRSTKLEDSAMYFCASRADRVTGYTFGSGTRLTVV.

This clonotype came up a few times. J is TRBJ2-6 and V is TRBV6-5; 7 nucleotides align to TRBD1. The CDR3 spans 15 residues. The germline V gene has CDR1 MNHEY and CDR2 SVGAGI. V was clipped by 6 bases and J by 3 bases; unmatched bases: 5. The DNA for the CDR3 is TGTGCCAGCAGCCGCACAGGGGTTGGGGCCAACGTCCTGACTTTC. This gives the protein CASSRTGVGANVLTF.

The chain uses TRBV11-2 and TRBJ2-2, with TRBD1 matching over 7 bases. CDR1 SGHAT and CDR2 FQNNGV come from the germline V gene. J lost 4 bases, V lost 5 bases, and 7 bases had no gene match. The CDR3 sequence is 15 residues long. CDR3 coding DNA: TGTGCCAGCAGCCGGGACAGTAGATTCACCGGGGAGCTGTTTTTT. Translating gives CASSRDSRFTGELFF.

The chain is built from TRBV9 and TRBJ1-1; TRBD1 might be the D (6 bases). This CDR3 spans 15 amino acids. V lost 3 bases and J 6 bases, leaving 18 bases between the germline ends. Germline V gene data show CDR1 as SGDLS and CDR2 as YYNGEE. DNA of the CDR3: TGTGCCAGCAGCGGACCTGATCAAGGGGGGGCTGAAGCTTTCTTT. Translating gives CASSGPDQGGAEAFF.

This chain joins TRBV2 and TRBJ2-7, with TRBD2 matching over 9 bases. The germline gives CDR1 SNHLY, CDR2 FYNNEI. There are 15 residues in the CDR3. The ends lost 2 bases at V and 2 bases at J; junction bases unmatched: 4. The CDR3 DNA reads as TGTGCCAGCAGTGAATTAGCGGGGGCCGCCTACGAGCAGTACTTC. It translates to CASSELAGAAYEQYF.

This clonotype appeared a few times. V usage is TRBV7-2 and J usage is TRBJ2-5; tentative D call: TRBD2 (5 bases). V was clipped by 6 bases and J by 0 bases, with 11 bases between them. The CDR3 runs 14 residues. Looked up from germline, CDR1 is SGHTA and CDR2 is FQGNSA. CDR3: CASSLGEYQETQYF. The CDR3 bases are TGTGCCAGCAGTCTCGGGGAGTACCAAGAGACCCAGTACTTC.

There are a few counts of this clonotype. This chain connects TRBV4-2 to TRBJ1-2, with 10 nucleotides matching TRBD1. The CDR3 has 17 residues. Germline values: CDR1 LGHNA, CDR2 YNFKEQ. V trimming: 5 bases; J trimming: 0 bases; junction bases outside the gene matches: 9. As DNA, the CDR3 is TGTGCCAGCAGCACCCGGGACAGGGGTCCGGCTAACTATGGCTACACCTTC. This encodes CASSTRDRGPANYGYTF.

V and J are TRBV27 and TRBJ2-7, with D tentatively TRBD1 (6 bases). This CDR3 is built from 15 residues. Germline values: CDR1 MNHEY, CDR2 SMNVEV (reference sequence). Trimming pared 3 bases from V and 11 bases from J, leaving 23 bases between. The DNA of the CDR3 is TGTGCCAGCAGTTTCGCCGGGACAAGCCTACGTGAGGAGTACTTC. It codes for CASSFAGTSLREEYF.

This clonotype came up a few times. This chain links TRBV29-1 with TRBJ1-1; TRBD1 is a possible D gene (6 bases). CDR3 length: 13 residues. Trimming took 7 bases from V and 2 from J, leaving 14 bases between them. Germline CDR1 reads SQVTM; CDR2 reads ANQGSEA. In DNA, the CDR3 is TGCAGCGCCGAGGGGACACCTAACACTGAAGCTTTCTTT. Encoded protein: CSAEGTPNTEAFF.

This clonotype was detected a few times. The chain combines TRBV18 with TRBJ2-7; a possible D gene is TRBD2 (6 bases). Germline V CDR1 and CDR2: KGHSH, LQKENI. Trimming cost V 2 bases and J 2 bases, with 7 bases left between them. This CDR3 has 13 residues. The CDR3 bases are TGTGCCAGCTCACCAGGCGGGACCTACGAGCAGTACGTC. Translating it yields CASSPGGTYEQYV.

J is TRBJ1-6 and V is TRBV2, with D possibly TRBD1 on 5 matching bases. The CDR3 has 13 residues. Germline V gives CDR1 SNHLY, CDR2 FYNNEI. Trimming removed 8 bases at V and 8 bases at J, with 13 bases between. This chain's CDR3 is CASSGTGDSPLHF. The CDR3 DNA follows: TGTGCCAGCTCCGGGACGGGCGATTCACCCCTCCACTTT. Filled out from reference TRBV2 and TRBJ1-6, the complete variable domain reads EPEVTQTPSHQVTQMGQEVILRCVPISNHLYFYWYRQILGQKVEFLVSFYNNEISEKSEIFDDQFSVERPDGSNFTLKIRSTKLEDSAMYFCASSGTGDSPLHFGNGTRLTVT.

The rearrangement joins TRBV5-5 to TRBJ1-1; 7 positions match TRBD1. There are 16 residues in the CDR3. The J segment lost 5 bases and the V segment lost 3 bases, leaving 13 bases of the junction unmatched. Germline CDR1 reads SGHKS; CDR2 reads YYEKEE (reference sequence). In DNA form, the CDR3 reads TGTGCCAGCAGCTGGGGTCCCCAGGGGGGGCTTACTGAAGCTTTCTTT. It is translated as CASSWGPQGGLTEAFF. The variable domain in full, completed from reference TRBV5-5 and TRBJ1-1, reads DAGVTQSPTHLIKTRGQQVTLRCSPISGHKSVSWYQQVLGQGPQFIFQYYEKEERGRGNFPDRFSARQFPNYSSELNVNALLLGDSALYLCASSWGPQGGLTEAFFGQGTRLTVV.